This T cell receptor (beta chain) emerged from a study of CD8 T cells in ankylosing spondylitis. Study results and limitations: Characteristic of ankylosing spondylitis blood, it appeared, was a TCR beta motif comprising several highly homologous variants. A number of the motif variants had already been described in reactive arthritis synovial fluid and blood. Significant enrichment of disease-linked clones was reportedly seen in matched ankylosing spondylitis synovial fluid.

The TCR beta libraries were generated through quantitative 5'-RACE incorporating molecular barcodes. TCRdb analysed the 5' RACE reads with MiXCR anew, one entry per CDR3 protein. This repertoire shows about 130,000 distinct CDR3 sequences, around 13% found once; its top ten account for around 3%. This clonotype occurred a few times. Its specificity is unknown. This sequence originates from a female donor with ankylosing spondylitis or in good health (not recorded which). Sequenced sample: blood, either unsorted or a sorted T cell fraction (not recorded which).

Here the CDR3 DNA reads TGTGCCAGCAGTTTGGGGGACAGGGGCACAGATACGCAGTATTTT. Translation: CASSLGDRGTDTQYF. This sequence joins TRBV12-3 or TRBV12-4 and TRBJ2-3; TRBD1 agrees at 9 bases. With V trimmed by 3 bases and J by 1 base, 2 bases remained unmatched. This CDR3 has 15 amino acids.